One T cell receptor beta chain is described in this entry. Its specificity is unknown. The entry originates in a study of shared clonotypes between healthy human individuals. Findings and limits, study-wide: Relative to their counterparts shared across all four donors, non-shared clonotypes exhibited diminished generation probabilities. Naive subsets generally exceeded memory subsets in estimated richness. What rarefaction showed was incomplete sorted-subset sequencing despite large depth. Shared across several donors were approximately 5% of the naive CD4 clonotypes.

The naive CD8 population came from CD45RO-negative cells selected for CCR7, without terminally differentiated effector memory CD45RA+ cells. The CDR3 extends over 11 amino acids. CDR1 is DFQATT, CDR2 SNEGSKA, per germline (reference sequence). V lost 5 bases and J 7 bases, leaving 9 bases between the germline ends. Some clones are missing from TCRdb's copy, which holds only in-frame ones; the method was immunoSEQ multiplex PCR. The sample includes some 2 million clones, less than 95% seen only once; the top ten take 0.9% to 1.4%. Sequencing input: naive CD8+ T cells sorted from blood. The chain uses TRBV20-1 and TRBJ2-1; D is ambiguous. The receptor was derived from a man aged 18 to 35 in good health. The CDR3 DNA reads as TGCAGTGCTGACGGCGATAATGAGCAGTTCTTC. Residues: CSADGDNEQFF.